Shown below are 22 T cell receptor beta chains from a single sample sequenced in a study of blood T cells in healthy people across ages (dated by TCRdb to between 2014 and 2016). The library relied on 5' RACE. TCRdb shows the sequencer as Illumina HiSeq 2500. A second PCR of about 7 to 12 cycles was run with a J-beta primer mix and a sample-barcoded 5' primer. TCRdb reprocessed the public reads (quality trimming at Q25 with fastp, clone calling with MiXCR) and kept in-frame beta chains. Every entry covers one CDR3 protein and lists the most common genes and DNA from its rows. Here the sample has some 700,000 distinct CDR3 sequences; approximately 39% occur a single time. 20% to 25% of the sample belongs to the ten largest clones. Source material: blood. These receptors were taken from a woman aged 55 to 70 in good health.

The rearrangement links TRBV2 to TRBJ1-4, with D possibly being TRBD1 (6 bases). Germline lookup yields CDR1 SNHLY and CDR2 FYNNEI. This CDR3 region has 14 residues. Between the trimmed V and J ends, which lost 6 bases and 8 bases, there was a span of 16 bases. This chain's CDR3 is CASSRTQGQEKLFF. CDR3 nucleotides: TGTGCCAGCAGCCGGACGCAGGGGCAAGAAAAACTGTTTTTT.

The rearrangement joins TRBV3-1 to TRBJ2-3; 9 bases map to TRBD1. The CDR3 totals 15 residues. Germline V lookup: CDR1 LGHDT, CDR2 YNNKEL (reference sequence). Trimming at V came to 3 bases and at J to 3 bases, leaving 4 bases not matched to a gene. CDR3: CASSQGQGPTDTQYF. The CDR3 DNA follows: TGTGCCAGCAGCCAGGGACAGGGCCCGACAGATACGCAGTATTTT.

The sample holds one count of this clonotype. J is TRBJ2-5 and V is TRBV7-8; TRBD2 agrees at 9 bases. The DNA end is more similar to TRBJ2-7, so the J call may be wrong. CDR3 size: 16 residues. Germline V gene lookup returns CDR1 SGHVS and CDR2 FQNEAQ. CDR3 bases: TGTGCCAGCAGCCAACGGCTAGCGGGAAGCGTCTACGAGCAGTACTTC. Amino acid sequence: CASSQRLAGSVYEQYF.

This clonotype was seen only a few times. This sequence joins TRBV5-6 and TRBJ1-2, with no clear D. V was trimmed by 3 bases and J by 2 bases, leaving 8 bases between them. The CDR3 runs to 13 residues. Looked up from germline, CDR1 is SGHDT and CDR2 is YYEEEE. The CDR3 sequence: CASSYRKNYGYTF. The CDR3 coding sequence is TGTGCCAGCAGCTACCGGAAGAACTATGGCTACACCTTC.

The DNA for the CDR3 is TGCGCCAGCAGCCAAGAGACAGGGACGTTCGCCGAGCAGTACTTC. It codes for CASSQETGTFAEQYF. The chain combines TRBV4-1 with TRBJ2-5; 7 bases are shared with TRBD1. The DNA end favors TRBJ2-7, so the J call may be wrong. CDR1 MGHRA and CDR2 YSYEKL come from the germline V gene. The CDR3 totals 15 residues.

This clonotype was detected ten times or more. The chain is built from TRBV15 and TRBJ2-1; 11 nucleotides match TRBD2. The length of the CDR3 is 16 residues. Germline values: CDR1 LNHNV, CDR2 YYDKDF (reference sequence). Trimming removed 3 bases from V and 9 bases from J; junction bases left unmatched: 10. As DNA, the CDR3 is TGTGCCACCAGCAGCGGACTAGCGGGTCCTAAGGGTGAGCAGTTCTTC. Translation gives CATSSGLAGPKGEQFF.

This chain uses TRBV7-2 with TRBJ2-5, with TRBD1 matching 9 bases. The trim removed 6 bases at V and 4 bases at J, leaving 3 bases unmatched. Germline loops: CDR1 SGHTA, CDR2 FQGNSA. The CDR3 covers 13 residues. CDR3 sequence reads: CASRGQGLETQYF. In nucleotides, the CDR3 is TGTGCCAGCAGAGGACAGGGGTTAGAGACCCAGTACTTC.

This clonotype was detected a few times. CDR3: CSVESGTSGSWSIQYF. In DNA, the CDR3 is TGCAGCGTTGAATCTGGGACTAGCGGGAGTTGGAGCATTCAGTACTTC. The chain couples TRBV29-1 to TRBJ2-4; 14 bases line up with TRBD2. The V segment lost 2 bases and the J segment 9 bases; nucleotides outside the gene matches: 9. This CDR3 spans 16 amino acids. The germline V gene encodes CDR1 SQVTM and CDR2 ANQGSEA.

The chain uses TRBV7-2 and TRBJ2-3, with D hard to call. The CDR3 is 16 amino acids. CDR1 and CDR2 (germline): SGHTA, FQGNSA. The V gene lost 5 bases and the J gene lost 2 bases, with 17 bases spanning the gap. CDR3 residues: CASSPRTNGPTDTQYF. Written as DNA, the CDR3 is TGTGCCAGCAGCCCAAGAACAAACGGGCCCACAGATACGCAGTATTTT.

The rearrangement links TRBV5-1 to TRBJ2-1; 9 nucleotides line up with TRBD1. Unmatched junction bases numbered 21, after V lost 4 bases and J lost 10 bases. The CDR3 runs to 18 residues. Germline CDR1 SGHRS, CDR2 YFSETQ. CDR3 coding DNA: TGCGCCAGCAGCCTTGGGATATACGGACAGGGGTCGATCTACGAGCAGTTCTTC. This encodes CASSLGIYGQGSIYEQFF.

This rearrangement joins TRBV6-9 to TRBJ2-7, with D possibly called TRBD1 or TRBD2 (5 bases each). With 6 bases removed from V and 2 bases from J, the gap between germline ends came to 20 bases. Germline loops: CDR1 MNHGY, CDR2 SVAAGI. This CDR3 is built from 16 residues. CDR3 sequence: CASRQYIGTVPYEQYF. DNA of the CDR3: TGTGCCAGCAGACAATATATAGGGACCGTTCCCTACGAGCAGTACTTC.

This clonotype was observed a few times. The rearrangement joins TRBV6-6 to TRBJ1-1, with 8 bases aligning to TRBD1. Per the germline V gene, CDR1 is MNHNY and CDR2 is SVGAGI (reference sequence). This CDR3 comprises 15 residues. V lost 6 bases and J lost 5; bases outside the gene matches: 11. CDR3 protein: CASRPGTGRRTEAFF. CDR3 bases: TGTGCCAGCAGGCCCGGGACAGGCCGTAGGACTGAAGCTTTCTTT.

The rearrangement uses TRBV29-1 and TRBJ2-1, with 8 bases fitting TRBD2. Germline loops: CDR1 SQVTM, CDR2 ANQGSEA. This CDR3 has 11 residues. V shed 8 bases, J shed 8 bases, and the junction held 5 bases outside the gene matches. CDR3 bases: TGCAGCATCGGACTAGCTGATGAGCAGTTCTTC. It codes for CSIGLADEQFF.

Only a few counts were recorded for this clonotype. The genes are TRBV21-1 and TRBJ2-5; TRBD2, the D gene given by the table, was not confirmed from the DNA. TRBV21-1 is a listed pseudogene. The CDR3 extends over 13 amino acids. CDR3 sequence: CASNSGGRETQYF. DNA for the CDR3: TGTGCCAGCAATAGCGGGGGTCGAGAGACCCAGTACTTC.

In its sample, this clonotype was seen once. CDR3 protein: CASSLAGTESVHEQYF. The CDR3 nucleotides read TGTGCCAGCAGCTTGGCCGGGACAGAGTCCGTCCACGAGCAGTACTTC. The J gene is TRBJ2-7, the V gene TRBV5-4; 7 bases fit TRBD1. Germline V gives CDR1 SGHNT, CDR2 YYREEE (reference sequence). This CDR3 region has 16 residues. Losses at the gene ends were 0 bases for V and 5 bases for J; bases not matched to a gene: 11.

This chain uses TRBV24-1 with TRBJ2-5; D possibly matches TRBD1 or TRBD2 (5 bases each). This CDR3 has 15 residues. The V end lost 3 bases, the J end lost 0 bases, and 10 bases lay between the germline ends. Germline V CDR1 and CDR2: KGHDR, SFDVKD. Here the CDR3 reads CATSDPGGYQETQYF. The DNA for the CDR3 is TGTGCCACCAGTGATCCTGGGGGATACCAAGAGACCCAGTACTTC.

The rearrangement links TRBV2 to TRBJ2-5; D assignment may be TRBD1 or TRBD2 (5 bases each). The CDR3 is 13 residues long. The germline gives CDR1 SNHLY, CDR2 FYNNEI. The V end lost 11 bases, the J end lost 2 bases, and 15 bases lay between the germline ends. CDR3 sequence: CAGSWGLQETQYF. CDR3 nucleotide sequence: TGTGCCGGTTCCTGGGGGTTGCAAGAGACCCAGTACTTC. The variable domain in full, with the rest retrieved from reference TRBV2 and TRBJ2-5, is EPEVTQTPSHQVTQMGQEVILRCVPISNHLYFYWYRQILGQKVEFLVSFYNNEISEKSEIFDDQFSVERPDGSNFTLKIRSTKLEDSAMYFCAGSWGLQETQYFGPGTRLLVL.

This clonotype showed up many times. At one end, the junction sequence differs from germline, possibly due to a read error. This chain links TRBV5-6 with TRBJ2-1; 7 bases match TRBD1. Germline values: CDR1 SGHDT, CDR2 YYEEEE. This CDR3 region has 14 residues. The CDR3 bases are TGTGCTAGCAGCCCCGGGACAGTCAACAATGAGCAGTTCTTC. As protein: CASSPGTVNNEQFF.

The rearrangement joins TRBV14 to TRBJ2-3; the match to TRBD1 covers 9 bases. The CDR3 spans 14 residues. Germline V CDR1 and CDR2: SGHDN, FVKESK. J gave up 8 bases and V 3 bases, and 6 bases lay outside the gene matches. The CDR3 region is CASSQWTGAATQYF. CDR3 nucleotide sequence: TGTGCCAGCAGCCAGTGGACAGGGGCGGCTACGCAGTATTTT.

The chain employs TRBV29-1 and TRBJ2-5, with D perhaps matching TRBD2 (5 bases). The CDR3 runs to 12 residues. The V and J ends lost 5 bases and 1 base respectively, with 8 bases between them. The germline gives CDR1 SQVTM, CDR2 ANQGSEA. The CDR3 is CSVRLPQETQYF. The DNA of the CDR3 is TGCAGCGTTCGACTACCCCAAGAGACCCAGTACTTC.

This clonotype was counted a few times. The chain joins TRBV14 to TRBJ2-1; maybe TRBD1 (5 bases). CDR3 size: 15 residues. Germline V gives CDR1 SGHDN, CDR2 FVKESK. V shed 4 bases and J shed 0 bases, with 10 bases lying between them. The CDR3 spells CASSPRQYSYNEQFF. Here the CDR3 DNA reads TGTGCCAGCAGCCCAAGACAGTACTCCTACAATGAGCAGTTCTTC.

This clonotype has more than one count but fewer than ten. The CDR3: CASSESDGYNEQFF. As DNA, the CDR3 is TGCGCCAGCAGTGAGTCGGACGGGTACAATGAGCAGTTCTTC. The chain couples TRBV10-1 to TRBJ2-1; no clear D. Trimming removed 0 bases from V and 4 bases from J, with 7 bases in between. Germline assignment: CDR1 WNHNN and CDR2 SYGVQD (reference sequence). The CDR3 has 14 residues.